These T cell receptor beta chains were read from a single sample in a study of response to subunit inactivated influenza vaccine. TCRdb processed the RT-PCR reads anew with MiXCR; each CDR3 protein has one entry. This table holds about 700,000 distinct CDR3 sequences, approximately 14% found once. The sequences come from PBMCs from blood, collected 14 to 15 days before vaccination. All receptors come from a man in his fifties or sixties who received an inactivated influenza vaccine. Both conserved end residues are part of each CDR3. The order of the fields is clone size, J gene, V gene, D gene, CDR3 protein, CDR3 DNA. D genes are given only for firm matches. Clone size is given for some rows only: seen once, a few or many times, or a class if the clone is expanded.

clone size: many
J gene: TRBJ2-5
V gene: TRBV20-1
D gene: NA
CDR3 protein: CSARGPLALKETQYF
CDR3 DNA: TGCAGTGCTAGAGGTCCGCTAGCACTTAAAGAGACCCAGTACTTC

clone size: few
J gene: TRBJ2-7
V gene: TRBV3-1
D gene: TRBD1
CDR3 protein: CASSQPGTVSYEQYF
CDR3 DNA: TGTGCCAGCAGCCAACCCGGGACAGTCTCCTACGAGCAGTACTTC

clone size: few
J gene: TRBJ2-6
V gene: TRBV6-2/TRBV6-3
D gene: TRBD1
CDR3 protein: CASSYGTGGGSGANVLTF
CDR3 DNA: TGTGCCAGCAGTTACGGGACAGGGGGCGGCTCTGGGGCCAACGTCCTGACTTTC

clone size: many
J gene: TRBJ2-7
V gene: TRBV12-3/TRBV12-4
D gene: NA
CDR3 protein: CASSPHYEQYF
CDR3 DNA: TGTGCCAGCAGCCCTCACTACGAGCAGTACTTC

clone size: NA
J gene: TRBJ2-3
V gene: TRBV20-1
D gene: TRBD2
CDR3 protein: CSATEIAGGGDTQYF
CDR3 DNA: TGCAGTGCTACCGAGATAGCGGGAGGAGGGGATACGCAGTATTTT

clone size: many
J gene: TRBJ2-3
V gene: TRBV29-1
D gene: TRBD2
CDR3 protein: CSVWKTSGGRTDTQYF
CDR3 DNA: TGCAGCGTATGGAAGACTAGCGGGGGGAGGACAGATACGCAGTATTTT

clone size: NA
J gene: TRBJ2-1
V gene: TRBV3-1
D gene: TRBD1
CDR3 protein: CATSQGTGLGNEQFF
CDR3 DNA: TGTGCCACCAGCCAAGGGACAGGGCTGGGCAATGAGCAGTTCTTC

clone size: NA
J gene: TRBJ2-7
V gene: TRBV5-1
D gene: TRBD1
CDR3 protein: CASSTDGQGFAYEQYF
CDR3 DNA: TGCGCCAGCAGCACGGACGGACAGGGTTTCGCCTACGAGCAGTACTTC

clone size: NA
J gene: TRBJ1-6
V gene: TRBV6-5
D gene: TRBD1
CDR3 protein: CASSYSNFRDSSYNSPLHF
CDR3 DNA: TGTGCCAGCAGTTACTCGAACTTCAGGGACAGCTCCTATAATTCACCCCTCCACTTT

clone size: few
J gene: TRBJ2-2
V gene: TRBV4-2
D gene: TRBD2
CDR3 protein: CASSQDKGLSGELFF
CDR3 DNA: TGTGCCAGCAGCCAAGACAAGGGACTATCCGGGGAGCTGTTTTTT

clone size: many
J gene: TRBJ2-3
V gene: TRBV4-2
D gene: NA
CDR3 protein: CASSHPVVDTQYF
CDR3 DNA: TGTGCCAGCAGCCATCCAGTGGTGGATACGCAGTATTTT

clone size: few
J gene: TRBJ2-5
V gene: TRBV24-1
D gene: TRBD1
CDR3 protein: CATSDSRQGLGETQYF
CDR3 DNA: TGTGCCACCAGTGATTCACGACAGGGGCTCGGGGAGACCCAGTACTTC

clone size: NA
J gene: TRBJ2-3
V gene: TRBV12-3/TRBV12-4
D gene: TRBD2
CDR3 protein: CASNDGLAGGTQYF
CDR3 DNA: TGTGCCAGCAACGACGGACTAGCGGGGGGAACGCAGTATTTT

clone size: NA
J gene: TRBJ2-2
V gene: TRBV5-1
D gene: NA
CDR3 protein: CASSGLGGDGELFF
CDR3 DNA: TGCGCCAGCAGCGGACTGGGTGGTGACGGGGAGCTGTTTTTT

clone size: few
J gene: TRBJ2-1
V gene: TRBV6-1
D gene: NA
CDR3 protein: CASSGRFSYNEQFF
CDR3 DNA: TGTGCCAGCAGCGGCCGATTCTCCTACAATGAGCAGTTCTTC

clone size: many
J gene: TRBJ2-2
V gene: TRBV4-3
D gene: TRBD2
CDR3 protein: CASQRGAGFTGELFF
CDR3 DNA: TGCGCCAGCCAACGAGGAGCGGGATTCACCGGGGAGCTGTTTTTT

clone size: few
J gene: TRBJ1-1
V gene: TRBV7-2
D gene: TRBD1
CDR3 protein: CASSFRTGANTEAFF
CDR3 DNA: TGTGCCAGCAGCTTTAGGACAGGGGCTAACACTGAAGCTTTCTTT

clone size: few
J gene: TRBJ2-5
V gene: TRBV9
D gene: TRBD2
CDR3 protein: CASSVVAGAPQETQYF
CDR3 DNA: TGTGCCAGCAGCGTAGTAGCGGGAGCACCTCAAGAGACCCAGTACTTC

clone size: few
J gene: TRBJ2-7
V gene: TRBV7-8
D gene: NA
CDR3 protein: CASSGGSNLYEQYF
CDR3 DNA: TGTGCCAGCAGCGGGGGGAGCAATCTCTACGAGCAGTACTTC

clone size: few
J gene: TRBJ2-3
V gene: TRBV12-3/TRBV12-4
D gene: NA
CDR3 protein: CASSGFGGTQYF
CDR3 DNA: TGTGCCAGCAGCGGATTCGGAGGAACGCAGTATTTT

clone size: few
J gene: TRBJ2-1
V gene: TRBV7-2
D gene: TRBD2
CDR3 protein: CASSWTSGNNEQFF
CDR3 DNA: TGTGCCAGCAGTTGGACTAGCGGGAACAATGAGCAGTTCTTC

clone size: few
J gene: TRBJ2-3
V gene: TRBV28
D gene: TRBD2
CDR3 protein: CASSYAGDPTDTQYF
CDR3 DNA: TGTGCCAGCAGTTATGCGGGGGACCCCACAGATACGCAGTATTTT

clone size: NA
J gene: TRBJ2-7
V gene: TRBV6-1
D gene: TRBD2
CDR3 protein: CASNYLAGASYEQYF
CDR3 DNA: TGTGCCAGCAACTATCTAGCGGGAGCCTCCTACGAGCAGTACTTC

clone size: NA
J gene: TRBJ2-1
V gene: TRBV20-1
D gene: NA
CDR3 protein: CSARDLLGRSYNEQFF
CDR3 DNA: TGCAGTGCTAGAGATCTCCTGGGACGCTCCTACAATGAGCAGTTCTTC

clone size: NA
J gene: TRBJ1-1
V gene: TRBV29-1
D gene: TRBD1
CDR3 protein: CSVVRTGAETFF
CDR3 DNA: TGCAGCGTTGTTCGGACAGGGGCTGAAACTTTCTTT

clone size: many
J gene: TRBJ2-3
V gene: TRBV5-1
D gene: NA
CDR3 protein: CASSLEVGTDTQYF
CDR3 DNA: TGCGCCAGCAGCTTGGAGGTGGGCACAGATACGCAGTATTTT

clone size: NA
J gene: TRBJ2-7
V gene: TRBV7-9
D gene: NA
CDR3 protein: CASSLVSGGHYEQYF
CDR3 DNA: TGTGCCAGCAGCTTAGTCTCTGGCGGGCACTACGAGCAGTACTTC

clone size: NA
J gene: TRBJ1-4
V gene: TRBV20-1
D gene: NA
CDR3 protein: CSAPSNGGEVEKLFF
CDR3 DNA: TGCAGTGCCCCTTCGAATGGTGGGGAGGTCGAAAAACTGTTTTTT

clone size: many
J gene: TRBJ1-5
V gene: TRBV6-2/TRBV6-3
D gene: NA
CDR3 protein: CASSQGSKAQHF
CDR3 DNA: TGTGCCAGCAGCCAAGGAAGCAAGGCCCAGCATTTT

clone size: NA
J gene: TRBJ1-4
V gene: TRBV27
D gene: NA
CDR3 protein: CASSLSMGGELFF
CDR3 DNA: TGTGCCAGCAGTTTATCGATGGGGGGAGAACTGTTTTTT

clone size: few
J gene: TRBJ2-3
V gene: TRBV10-3
D gene: NA
CDR3 protein: CAIRAGTGVTDTQYF
CDR3 DNA: TGTGCCATCAGAGCCGGGACCGGAGTCACAGATACGCAGTATTTT

clone size: NA
J gene: TRBJ2-1
V gene: TRBV20-1
D gene: TRBD2
CDR3 protein: CSASRASGSSEQFF
CDR3 DNA: TGCAGTGCTTCGAGGGCTAGCGGGAGCAGTGAGCAGTTCTTC